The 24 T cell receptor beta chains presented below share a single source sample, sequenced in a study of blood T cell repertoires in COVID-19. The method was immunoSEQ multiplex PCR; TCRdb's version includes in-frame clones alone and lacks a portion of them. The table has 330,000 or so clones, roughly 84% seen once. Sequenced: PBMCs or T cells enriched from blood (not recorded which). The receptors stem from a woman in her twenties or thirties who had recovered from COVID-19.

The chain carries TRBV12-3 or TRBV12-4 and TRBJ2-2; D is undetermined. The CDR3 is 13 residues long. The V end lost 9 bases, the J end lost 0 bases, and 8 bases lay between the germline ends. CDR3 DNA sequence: TGTGCCAGTCGACTGGCGAACACCGGGGAGCTGTTTTTT. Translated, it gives CASRLANTGELFF.

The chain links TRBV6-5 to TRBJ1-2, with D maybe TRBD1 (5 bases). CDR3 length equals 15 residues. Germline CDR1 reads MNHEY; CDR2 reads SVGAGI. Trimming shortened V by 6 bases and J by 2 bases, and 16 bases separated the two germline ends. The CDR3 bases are TGTGCCAGCAGAGACGGGGGGAGGGCAAACTATGGCTACACCTTC. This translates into CASRDGGRANYGYTF.

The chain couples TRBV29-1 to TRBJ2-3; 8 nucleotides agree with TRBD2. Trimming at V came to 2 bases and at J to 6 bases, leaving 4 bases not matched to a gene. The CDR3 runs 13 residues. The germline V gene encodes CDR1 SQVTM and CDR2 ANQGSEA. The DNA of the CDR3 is TGCAGCGTTGAAACTAGCGGCATGGATACGCAGTATTTT. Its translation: CSVETSGMDTQYF.

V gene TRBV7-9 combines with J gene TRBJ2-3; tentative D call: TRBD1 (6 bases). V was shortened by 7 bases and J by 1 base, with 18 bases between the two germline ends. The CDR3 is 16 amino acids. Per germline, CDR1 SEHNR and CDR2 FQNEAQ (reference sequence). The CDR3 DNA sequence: TGTGCCAGCACCCTTGGTGGGGGCCTTGGCACAGATACGCAGTATTTT. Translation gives CASTLGGGLGTDTQYF.

The CDR3 DNA reads TGTGCCACCAGTGATCTAGCGGGAGGGCCGGAGACCCAGTACTTC. Translated: CATSDLAGGPETQYF. The chain links TRBV24-1 to TRBJ2-5; 12 bases align to TRBD2. Germline CDR1 reads KGHDR; CDR2 reads SFDVKD. The V gene end was trimmed by 3 bases and the J gene end by 5 bases; junction bases not matched to a gene: 3. The CDR3 loop spans 15 amino acids.

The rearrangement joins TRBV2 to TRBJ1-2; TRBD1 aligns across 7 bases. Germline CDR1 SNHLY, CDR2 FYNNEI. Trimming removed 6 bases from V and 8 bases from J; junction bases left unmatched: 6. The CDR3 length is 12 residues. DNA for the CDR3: TGTGCCAGCAGCCGGGACAGTGGGGGCTACACCTTC. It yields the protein CASSRDSGGYTF.

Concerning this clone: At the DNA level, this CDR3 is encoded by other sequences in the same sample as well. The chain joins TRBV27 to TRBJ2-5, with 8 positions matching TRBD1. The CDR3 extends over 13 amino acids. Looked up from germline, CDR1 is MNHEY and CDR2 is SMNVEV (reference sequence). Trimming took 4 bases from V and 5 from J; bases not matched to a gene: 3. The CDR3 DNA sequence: TGTGCCAGCAGTTCCAGGGGGCGGGAGACCCAGTACTTC. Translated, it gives CASSSRGRETQYF.

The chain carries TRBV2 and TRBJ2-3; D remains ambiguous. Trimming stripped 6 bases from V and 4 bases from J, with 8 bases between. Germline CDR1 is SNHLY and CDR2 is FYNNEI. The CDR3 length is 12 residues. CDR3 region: CASRSQADTQYF. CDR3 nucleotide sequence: TGTGCCAGCAGAAGCCAGGCAGATACGCAGTATTTT. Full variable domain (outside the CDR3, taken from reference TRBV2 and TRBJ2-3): EPEVTQTPSHQVTQMGQEVILRCVPISNHLYFYWYRQILGQKVEFLVSFYNNEISEKSEIFDDQFSVERPDGSNFTLKIRSTKLEDSAMYFCASRSQADTQYFGPGTRLTVL.

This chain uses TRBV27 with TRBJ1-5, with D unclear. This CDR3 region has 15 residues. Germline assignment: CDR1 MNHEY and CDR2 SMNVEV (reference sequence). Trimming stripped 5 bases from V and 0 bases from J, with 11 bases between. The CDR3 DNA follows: TGTGCCAGCAGTCTCCGGGGAAGTAGCAATCAGCCCCAGCATTTT. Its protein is CASSLRGSSNQPQHF.

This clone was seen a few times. The chain's CDR3 is CARPSFGTGCNQPQHF. CDR3 DNA sequence: TGTGCCAGACCCAGTTTCGGGACAGGGTGCAATCAGCCCCAGCATTTT. The chain employs TRBV11-3 and TRBJ1-5; 9 bases align to TRBD1. CDR1 and CDR2 (germline): SGHNT, YENEEA. The CDR3 sequence is 16 residues long. With 9 bases clipped from V and 2 bases from J, the junction kept 11 bases outside the gene matches.

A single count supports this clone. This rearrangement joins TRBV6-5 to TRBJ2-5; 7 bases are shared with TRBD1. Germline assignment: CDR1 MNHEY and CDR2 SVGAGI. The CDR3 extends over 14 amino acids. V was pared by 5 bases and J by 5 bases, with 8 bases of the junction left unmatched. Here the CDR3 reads CASSTGQPSETQYF. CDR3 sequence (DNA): TGTGCCAGCAGTACGGGACAGCCATCCGAGACCCAGTACTTC.

The DNA for the CDR3 is TGTGCCACCAGCGGGACAGGGTCCTCTGGGGCCAACGTCCTGACTTTC. This codes for CATSGTGSSGANVLTF. The chain joins TRBV15 to TRBJ2-6; 9 bases agree with TRBD1. The trim removed 5 bases at V and 0 bases at J, leaving 2 bases unmatched. Per the germline V gene, CDR1 is LNHNV and CDR2 is YYDKDF (reference sequence). The CDR3 has 16 amino acids.

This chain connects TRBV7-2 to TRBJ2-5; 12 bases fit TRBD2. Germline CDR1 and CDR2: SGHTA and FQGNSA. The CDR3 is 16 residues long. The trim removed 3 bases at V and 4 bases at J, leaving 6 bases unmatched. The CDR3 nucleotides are TGTGCCAGCAGCTTCCAGACTAGCGGGGGAGGAGAGACCCAGTACTTC. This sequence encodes CASSFQTSGGGETQYF.

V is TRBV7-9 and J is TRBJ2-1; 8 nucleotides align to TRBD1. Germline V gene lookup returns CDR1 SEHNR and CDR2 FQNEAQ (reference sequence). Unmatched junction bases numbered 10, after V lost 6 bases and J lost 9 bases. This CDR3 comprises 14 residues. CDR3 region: CASRLRTGFGEQFF. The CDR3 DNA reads TGTGCCAGCAGACTCCGGACAGGGTTCGGTGAGCAGTTCTTC.

The CDR3 loop is CASSVALGGETQYF. CDR3 DNA sequence: TGTGCCAGCAGCGTAGCCCTCGGGGGGGAGACCCAGTACTTC. This chain links TRBV9 with TRBJ2-5; 7 positions match TRBD2. The V gene's germline CDR1 is SGDLS and CDR2 YYNGEE. J was trimmed by 5 bases and V by 0 bases; bases with no gene match: 4. The CDR3 totals 14 residues.

CDR3 sequence (DNA): TGCGCCAGCAGCATCGGACTAGCGGGGGGCACAGATACGCAGTATTTT. It encodes CASSIGLAGGTDTQYF. V usage is TRBV5-1 and J usage is TRBJ2-3, with 13 bases matching TRBD2. V lost 4 bases, J lost 1 base, and 3 bases stayed unmatched. The germline gives CDR1 SGHRS, CDR2 YFSETQ. CDR3 length: 16 residues. Variable domain in full (rest from reference TRBV5-1 and TRBJ2-3): KAGVTQTPRYLIKTRGQQVTLSCSPISGHRSVSWYQQTPGQGLQFLFEYFSETQRNKGNFPGRFSGRQFSNSRSEMNVSTLELGDSALYLCASSIGLAGGTDTQYFGPGTRLTVL.

The CDR3 DNA follows: TGTGCCAGCAGCTTAGAGGCAGGGGGGACATACGAGCAGTACTTC. Translating gives CASSLEAGGTYEQYF. The chain combines TRBV11-2 with TRBJ2-7, with D perhaps matching TRBD1 (7 bases). This CDR3 region has 15 residues. Germline V lookup: CDR1 SGHAT, CDR2 FQNNGV. Trimming took 0 bases from V and 4 from J, leaving 13 bases between them.

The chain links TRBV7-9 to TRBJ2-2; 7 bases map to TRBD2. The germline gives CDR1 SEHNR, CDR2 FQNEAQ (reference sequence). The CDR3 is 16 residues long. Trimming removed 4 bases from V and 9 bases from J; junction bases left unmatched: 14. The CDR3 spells CASSSSRPGLTWELFF. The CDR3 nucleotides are TGTGCCAGCAGCTCATCCCGCCCGGGACTAACTTGGGAGCTGTTTTTT.

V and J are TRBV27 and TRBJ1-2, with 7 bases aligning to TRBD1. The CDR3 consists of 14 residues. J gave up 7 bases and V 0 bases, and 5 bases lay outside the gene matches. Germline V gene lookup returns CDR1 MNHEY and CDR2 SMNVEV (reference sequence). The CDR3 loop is CASSLSTGFSGYTF. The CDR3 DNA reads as TGTGCCAGCAGTTTATCGACAGGGTTTAGTGGCTACACCTTC.

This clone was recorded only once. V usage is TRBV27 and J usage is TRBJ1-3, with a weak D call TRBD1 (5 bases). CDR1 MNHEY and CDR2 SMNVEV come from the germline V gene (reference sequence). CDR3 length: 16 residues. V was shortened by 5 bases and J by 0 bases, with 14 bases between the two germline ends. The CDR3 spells CASSPAGRYSGNTIYF. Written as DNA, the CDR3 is TGTGCCAGCAGTCCCGCGGGACGGTACTCTGGAAACACCATATATTTT.

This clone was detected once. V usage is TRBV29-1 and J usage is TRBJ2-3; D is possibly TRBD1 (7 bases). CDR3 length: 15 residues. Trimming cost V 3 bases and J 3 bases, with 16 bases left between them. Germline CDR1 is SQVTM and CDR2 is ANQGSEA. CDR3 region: CSVEVPGGRTDTQYF. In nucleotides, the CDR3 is TGCAGCGTTGAGGTTCCAGGGGGGAGAACAGATACGCAGTATTTT.

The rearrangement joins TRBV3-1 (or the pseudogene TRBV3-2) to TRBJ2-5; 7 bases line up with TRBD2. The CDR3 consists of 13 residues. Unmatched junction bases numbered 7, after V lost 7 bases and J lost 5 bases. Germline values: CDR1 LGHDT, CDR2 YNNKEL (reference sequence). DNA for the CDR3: TGTGCCAGCACCCGCTTGGGAGGGGAGACCCAGTACTTC. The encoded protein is CASTRLGGETQYF.

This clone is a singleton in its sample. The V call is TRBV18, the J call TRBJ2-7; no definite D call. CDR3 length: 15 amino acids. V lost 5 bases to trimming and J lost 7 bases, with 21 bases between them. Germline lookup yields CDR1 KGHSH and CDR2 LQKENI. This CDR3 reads CASSVSQGTTGEQYF. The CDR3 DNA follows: TGTGCCAGCTCAGTATCTCAAGGCACTACGGGTGAGCAGTACTTC.

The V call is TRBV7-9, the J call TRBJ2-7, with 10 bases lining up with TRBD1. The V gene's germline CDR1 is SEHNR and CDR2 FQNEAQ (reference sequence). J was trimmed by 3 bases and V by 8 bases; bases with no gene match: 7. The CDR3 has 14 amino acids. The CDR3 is CASARGDRGYEQYF. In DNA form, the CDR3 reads TGTGCCAGCGCTAGGGGGGACAGGGGCTACGAGCAGTACTTC.